This TCR beta chain comes out of a study of regulatory T cells in long-lasting Graves disease. Study-level background: With positive TSH receptor antibodies and over 5 years of antithyroid drugs, Graves' disease was considered persistent.

The germline V gene has CDR1 MNHNS and CDR2 SASEGT. V lost 5 bases and J lost 0, with 8 bases in between. CDR3 size: 15 residues. Time point reported: persistent/refractory GD, antithyroid drugs over 5 years with positive TRAb. TCR sequences were obtained from RNA taken from PBMCs. Building the TCR beta libraries relied on iRepertoire HTBI primers, and CDR3 regions underwent Arm-PCR. TCRdb recomputed calls from the multiplex PCR reads with MiXCR, one row per CDR3 protein. The data show roughly 470,000 distinct CDR3 sequences, less than 25% seen once. Regarding this clonotype: What it binds is unknown.

Study-wide results and limits: With persistent disease, TRBV28, TRBJ1-2 and TRBJ2-5 were the favored segments. Results may be inaccurate due to the small sample size.

The chain is built from TRBV6-1 and TRBJ2-6, with D maybe TRBD1 (6 bases). The receptor was isolated from a female donor with Graves disease. The sample was peripheral blood mononuclear cells (PBMCs), taken when the disease was refractory, from a patient treated with antithyroid drugs. For the CDR3, the DNA is TGTGCCAGCAGTCAGGGACACTCTGGGGCCAACGTCCTGACTTTC. It specifies CASSQGHSGANVLTF.